The next 32 T cell receptor beta chains were all read from a single sample in a study of blood T cell repertoires in COVID-19 (dated by TCRdb to 2018 to 2020). Receptors were amplified or captured by the immunoSEQ multiplex PCR assay. TCRdb took over this immuneACCESS table, retaining in-frame rearrangements with V and J assigned. Such tables are incomplete; in checked studies, under half of the missing clones stem from an unresolved V gene, and the remainder is unexplained. The sample records about 410,000 clones, 70% to 90% of which are singletons. The top ten clonotypes cover roughly 1.4% of the sample. The sequenced material came from peripheral blood. The source is a woman in her thirties or forties with COVID-19, enrolled during active disease.

This chain links TRBV11-1 with TRBJ2-7; 10 nucleotides align to TRBD2. The germline V gene encodes CDR1 SGHAT and CDR2 FQDESV (reference sequence). J gave up 2 bases and V 2 bases, and 6 bases lay outside the gene matches. The CDR3 has 16 amino acids. The CDR3 sequence is CASSLLGTSDAYEQYF. The CDR3 DNA reads as TGTGCCAGCAGCTTACTAGGGACTAGCGATGCCTACGAGCAGTACTTC.

The chain uses TRBV2 and TRBJ2-3; 9 nucleotides line up with TRBD1. In germline, CDR1 is SNHLY, CDR2 FYNNEI. The CDR3 totals 16 residues. Unmatched junction bases numbered 6, after V lost 3 bases and J lost 2 bases. CDR3 residues: CASSDWDRESTDTQYF. The CDR3 DNA reads as TGTGCCAGCAGTGATTGGGACAGGGAATCCACAGATACGCAGTATTTT.

The chain recombines TRBV18 with TRBJ2-5, with 7 nucleotides matching TRBD1. Trimming took 2 bases from V and 5 from J; bases not matched to a gene: 11. CDR3 length equals 16 residues. The germline CDR1 and CDR2 sequences are KGHSH and LQKENI. For the CDR3, the DNA is TGTGCCAGCTCACCAATCGCCGGGACAGACGCCGAGACCCAGTACTTC. Its protein is CASSPIAGTDAETQYF.

This clone has just a few counts. The chain uses TRBV12-3 or TRBV12-4 and TRBJ1-2; TRBD1 agrees at 8 bases. The length of the CDR3 is 13 residues. After removal of 6 bases from V and 7 bases from J, the junction contained 7 bases not matched to a gene. CDR3 residues: CASSPSRGLGYTF. The CDR3, as DNA: TGTGCCAGCAGCCCCAGCAGGGGGCTTGGCTACACCTTC.

The chain links TRBV14 to TRBJ1-3, with a weak D call TRBD1 (6 bases). Germline CDR1 is SGHDN and CDR2 is FVKESK. Trimming took 4 bases from V and 0 from J, leaving 16 bases between them. This CDR3 contains 17 residues. In DNA form, the CDR3 reads TGTGCCAGCAGCCGACAGGCCAGGCCCTACTCTGGAAACACCATATATTTT. Its protein is CASSRQARPYSGNTIYF.

CDR3 sequence (DNA): TGTGCCATCAGTGAAGAGCAGGGGGCTAACTATGGCTACACCTTC. As protein: CAISEEQGANYGYTF. This chain joins TRBV10-3 and TRBJ1-2; 7 positions match TRBD1. Germline lookup yields CDR1 ENHRY and CDR2 SYGVKD. Germline trimming cut 3 bases from V and 0 bases from J; bases unmatched to any gene: 4. The CDR3 sequence is 15 residues long.

In this sample, this clone turned up once. The chain carries TRBV7-2 and TRBJ2-7; D is possibly TRBD1 (7 bases). The germline V and J ends were trimmed by 1 base and 6 bases, with 16 bases remaining between them. This CDR3 region has 15 residues. Germline V gene data show CDR1 as SGHTA and CDR2 as FQGNSA. The CDR3 DNA reads as TGTGCCAGCAGCTTAGTTGGCAGGGGGGATTCCGAGCAGTACTTC. Amino acid sequence: CASSLVGRGDSEQYF. The entire variable domain, with the rest obtained from reference TRBV7-2 and TRBJ2-7, is as follows: GAGVSQSPSNKVTEKGKDVELRCDPISGHTALYWYRQSLGQGLEFLIYFQGNSAPDKSGLPSDRFSAERTGGSVSTLTIQRTQQEDSAVYLCASSLVGRGDSEQYFGPGTRLTVT.

V gene TRBV19 combines with J gene TRBJ2-3; possible D gene TRBD2, 6 bases. This CDR3 comprises 18 residues. Trimming shortened V by 1 base and J by 1 base, and 18 bases separated the two germline ends. CDR1 and CDR2 from the germline V gene are LNHDA and SQIVND (reference sequence). In DNA, the CDR3 is TGTGCCAGTAGTATAGTGTTCCCCCGGGGGACCCGCACAGATACGCAGTATTTT. Its protein product is CASSIVFPRGTRTDTQYF.

The chain uses TRBV6-5 and TRBJ2-5; 7 positions agree with TRBD2. CDR1 and CDR2 (germline): MNHEY, SVGAGI. This CDR3 has 14 amino acids. With 8 bases clipped from V and 1 base from J, the junction kept 7 bases outside the gene matches. CDR3 residues: CASAASGVQETQYF. CDR3 DNA: TGTGCCAGCGCCGCCAGCGGGGTCCAAGAGACCCAGTACTTC.

The J gene is TRBJ2-7, the V gene TRBV6-2 or TRBV6-3; 7 bases fit TRBD2. CDR1 and CDR2 (germline): MNHEY, SVGEGT. After removal of 0 bases from V and 2 bases from J, the junction contained 4 bases not matched to a gene. The CDR3 has 15 residues. The CDR3 nucleotides are TGTGCCAGCAGTTACTCGACTAGCAGGACCTACGAGCAGTACTTC. Translating gives CASSYSTSRTYEQYF.

The genes are TRBV29-1 and TRBJ1-5, with 7 bases aligning to TRBD1. CDR1 and CDR2 from the germline V gene are SQVTM and ANQGSEA. V was pared by 3 bases and J by 7 bases, with 6 bases of the junction left unmatched. The CDR3 is 13 residues long. This chain's CDR3 is CSVEEGGGQPQHF. In DNA, the CDR3 is TGCAGCGTTGAGGAAGGGGGCGGGCAGCCCCAGCATTTT.

The V gene is TRBV12-3 or TRBV12-4, the J gene TRBJ1-5; no clear D. The CDR3 length is 13 residues. V was shortened by 3 bases and J by 7 bases, with 10 bases between the two germline ends. The CDR3 loop is CASSFSGRQPQHF. CDR3 coding DNA: TGTGCCAGCAGTTTTTCGGGGAGGCAGCCCCAGCATTTT.

This sequence joins TRBV28 and TRBJ2-2, with 7 bases identical to TRBD1. This CDR3 is built from 15 residues. V shed 7 bases, J shed 0 bases, and the junction held 5 bases outside the gene matches. CDR1 and CDR2 (germline): MDHEN, SYDVKM. CDR3 residues: CASNPTGANTGELFF. CDR3 DNA: TGTGCCAGCAACCCAACAGGGGCGAACACCGGGGAGCTGTTTTTT.

This rearrangement joins TRBV28 to TRBJ1-5, with D maybe TRBD1 (5 bases). Trimming took 6 bases from V and 0 from J, leaving 12 bases between them. The CDR3 spans 15 residues. Germline V gene data show CDR1 as MDHEN and CDR2 as SYDVKM. The CDR3 DNA sequence: TGTGCCAGCAGCGAAGGGGCAGATAGCAATCAGCCCCAGCATTTT. Translated: CASSEGADSNQPQHF.

This sequence joins TRBV6-6 and TRBJ1-2, with TRBD1 identical over 7 bases. With 2 bases clipped from V and 5 bases from J, the junction kept 5 bases outside the gene matches. This CDR3 region has 14 residues. Germline V gene sequence: CDR1 MNHNY, CDR2 SVGAGI (reference sequence). DNA for the CDR3: TGTGCCAGCAGTTACGTTACAGGGGAGTATGGCTACACCTTC. Its protein is CASSYVTGEYGYTF.

The chain uses TRBV7-2 and TRBJ1-1, with a possible D match to TRBD1 (5 bases). Germline CDR1 reads SGHTA; CDR2 reads FQGNSA. V was cut by 6 bases and J by 2 bases, with 19 bases left in between. CDR3 length equals 16 residues. The CDR3 sequence is CASRSVLGQGNTEAFF. DNA for the CDR3: TGTGCCAGCAGGAGCGTTTTGGGGCAGGGAAACACTGAAGCTTTCTTT.

V is TRBV29-1 and J is TRBJ2-3; weak D call: TRBD2 (6 bases). Trimming cost V 7 bases and J 1 base, with 9 bases left between them. The germline V gene encodes CDR1 SQVTM and CDR2 ANQGSEA. The CDR3 has 12 residues. The DNA for the CDR3 is TGCAGCGCCGGGGAGGGCACAGATACGCAGTATTTT. Translation gives CSAGEGTDTQYF.

The chain couples TRBV7-3 to TRBJ2-1; 11 nucleotides match TRBD2. This CDR3 is 16 amino acids long. Germline V lookup: CDR1 SGHTA, CDR2 FQGTGA. The J segment lost 7 bases and the V segment lost 2 bases, leaving 7 bases of the junction unmatched. CDR3 DNA sequence: TGTGCCAGCAGCTTAGTGGGTAGCGGGAGGGAAAATGAGCAGTTCTTC. It yields the protein CASSLVGSGRENEQFF.

CDR3 residues: CAWSTDRDSPLHF. In DNA, the CDR3 is TGTGCCTGGTCCACGGACAGGGATTCACCCCTCCACTTT. The V call is TRBV30, the J call TRBJ1-6; 8 bases align to TRBD1. Germline trimming cut 5 bases from V and 8 bases from J; bases unmatched to any gene: 5. The CDR3 spans 13 residues. CDR1 is GTSNPN and CDR2 is SVGIG in the germline V gene (reference sequence).

The chain employs TRBV6-1 and TRBJ1-2, with D possibly TRBD1 on 5 matching bases. Germline V gene data show CDR1 as MNHNS and CDR2 as SASEGT. V lost 2 bases to trimming and J lost 7 bases, with 11 bases between them. The CDR3 has 13 amino acids. The DNA of the CDR3 is TGTGCCAGCAGTGAATTAGGGGTGGGTGGCTACACCTTC. It yields the protein CASSELGVGGYTF.

Notes on this clone: This sample includes further DNA sequences coding for the same CDR3. This chain uses TRBV6-5 with TRBJ2-3, with unresolved D. Trimming pared 3 bases from V and 0 bases from J, leaving 10 bases between. The germline V gene encodes CDR1 MNHEY and CDR2 SVGAGI. The CDR3 has 15 residues. The CDR3 sequence: CASSYGRTSTDTQYF. Written as DNA, the CDR3 is TGTGCCAGCAGTTATGGGCGCACTAGCACAGATACGCAGTATTTT.

The CDR3 here is CASSAFRASGAQETQYF. CDR3 coding DNA: TGTGCCAGCAGCGCATTTCGGGCTAGCGGGGCCCAAGAGACCCAGTACTTC. The chain has TRBV3-1 (or the pseudogene TRBV3-2) and TRBJ2-5, with 9 bases fitting TRBD2. V was pared by 5 bases and J by 1 base, with 11 bases of the junction left unmatched. The CDR3 extends over 17 amino acids. CDR1 LGHDT and CDR2 YNNKEL come from the germline V gene (reference sequence).

This clone has a single count. This chain joins TRBV19 and TRBJ1-2, with 7 nucleotides matching TRBD1. The CDR3 contains 17 residues. Germline V lookup: CDR1 LNHDA, CDR2 SQIVND (reference sequence). The trim removed 5 bases at V and 0 bases at J, leaving 12 bases unmatched. This CDR3 is CASSQRTGALANYGYTF. The CDR3 DNA sequence: TGTGCCAGTAGTCAAAGAACAGGGGCTTTAGCTAACTATGGCTACACCTTC.

The gene calls are TRBV5-4 and TRBJ1-1; D uncertain. V dropped 0 bases and J dropped 7 bases, with 4 bases sitting between them. This CDR3 region has 11 residues. Germline CDR1 SGHNT, CDR2 YYREEE (reference sequence). CDR3 coding DNA: TGTGCCAGCAGCTTGGGCGATGAAGCTTTCTTT. Protein: CASSLGDEAFF.

The chain couples TRBV19 to TRBJ1-1; D is perhaps TRBD1 (6 bases). The germline gives CDR1 LNHDA, CDR2 SQIVND (reference sequence). The CDR3 runs to 13 residues. V lost 3 bases and J lost 7, with 12 bases in between. The CDR3 loop is CASSIWGRNEAFF. CDR3 coding DNA: TGTGCCAGTAGTATTTGGGGGCGAAATGAAGCTTTCTTT.

The chain is built from TRBV7-2 and TRBJ2-7, with 9 bases identical to TRBD1. The CDR3 is 16 amino acids. V shed 5 bases, J shed 0 bases, and the junction held 8 bases outside the gene matches. From germline, CDR1 is SGHTA and CDR2 FQGNSA. This CDR3 reads CASSLTGGLPSYEQYF. The CDR3 coding sequence is TGTGCCAGCAGCCTTACAGGGGGCCTGCCCTCCTACGAGCAGTACTTC. The full variable domain, its missing parts supplied by reference TRBV7-2 and TRBJ2-7, is GAGVSQSPSNKVTEKGKDVELRCDPISGHTALYWYRQSLGQGLEFLIYFQGNSAPDKSGLPSDRFSAERTGGSVSTLTIQRTQQEDSAVYLCASSLTGGLPSYEQYFGPGTRLTVT.

This rearrangement joins TRBV30 to TRBJ2-1; TRBD2 agrees at 8 bases. There are 11 residues in the CDR3. The V gene end was trimmed by 3 bases and the J gene end by 9 bases; junction bases not matched to a gene: 1. Germline V gives CDR1 GTSNPN, CDR2 SVGIG (reference sequence). This CDR3 reads CAWSAGGEQFF. CDR3 DNA sequence: TGTGCCTGGAGCGCGGGGGGTGAGCAGTTCTTC.

The J gene is TRBJ1-3, the V gene TRBV28; no firm D call. This CDR3 is 15 amino acids long. The V and J ends lost 7 bases and 2 bases respectively, with 15 bases between them. Germline CDR1 is MDHEN and CDR2 is SYDVKM. The CDR3 coding sequence is TGTGCCAGCAATAGGGCCCGGAGGACTGGAAACACCATATATTTT. It specifies CASNRARRTGNTIYF. Looking up the rest from reference TRBV28 and TRBJ1-3 gives the full variable domain: DVKVTQSSRYLVKRTGEKVFLECVQDMDHENMFWYRQDPGLGLRLIYFSYDVKMKEKGDIPEGYSVSREKKERFSLILESASTNQTSMYLCASNRARRTGNTIYFGEGSWLTVV.

The chain carries TRBV5-1 and TRBJ1-2; D not resolved. The CDR3 spans 17 residues. The V gene's germline CDR1 is SGHRS and CDR2 YFSETQ. The germline V and J ends were trimmed by 0 bases and 5 bases, with 20 bases remaining between them. The CDR3 DNA reads TGCGCCAGCAGCTTGGTGCCCGCCACCGCGTCGGGGTATGGCTACACCTTC. It codes for CASSLVPATASGYGYTF.

The chain employs TRBV19 and TRBJ2-1; D unclear. Trimming left V 5 bases short and J 0 bases short, with 8 bases between. The length of the CDR3 is 14 residues. Looked up from germline, CDR1 is LNHDA and CDR2 is SQIVND (reference sequence). The CDR3 region is CASSADISYNEQFF. In DNA form, the CDR3 reads TGTGCCAGTAGTGCCGACATCTCCTACAATGAGCAGTTCTTC.

This clone was detected only a few times. The V gene is TRBV19, the J gene TRBJ2-7; tentatively, D is TRBD2 (5 bases). Trimming took off 3 bases at V and 1 base at J, with 13 bases between the two ends. Germline V gene sequence: CDR1 LNHDA, CDR2 SQIVND (reference sequence). There are 15 residues in the CDR3. CDR3 in DNA: TGTGCCAGTAGTATTAATGATCCGGGGTCCTACGAGCAGTACTTC. Amino acid sequence: CASSINDPGSYEQYF.

The chain joins TRBV28 to TRBJ1-1, with a tentative D call TRBD1 (6 bases). V was shortened by 5 bases and J by 1 base, with 23 bases between the two germline ends. The CDR3 consists of 18 residues. Germline loops: CDR1 MDHEN, CDR2 SYDVKM. CDR3 region: CASSPTGSRGAQNTEAFF. CDR3 coding DNA: TGTGCCAGCAGTCCCACCGGGTCCAGGGGAGCGCAGAACACTGAAGCTTTCTTT.